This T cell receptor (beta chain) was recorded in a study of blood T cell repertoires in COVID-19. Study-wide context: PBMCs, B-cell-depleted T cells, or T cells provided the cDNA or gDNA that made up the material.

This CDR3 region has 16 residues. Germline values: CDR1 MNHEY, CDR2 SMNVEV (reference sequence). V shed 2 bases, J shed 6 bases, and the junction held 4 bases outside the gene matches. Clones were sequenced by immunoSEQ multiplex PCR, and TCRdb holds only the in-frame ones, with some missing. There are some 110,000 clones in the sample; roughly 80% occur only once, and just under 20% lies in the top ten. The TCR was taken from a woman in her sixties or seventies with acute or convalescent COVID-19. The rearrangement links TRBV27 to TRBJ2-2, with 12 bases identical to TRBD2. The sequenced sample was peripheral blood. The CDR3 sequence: CASSLGLAGGPGELFF. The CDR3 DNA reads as TGTGCCAGCAGTTTAGGGCTAGCGGGGGGGCCCGGGGAGCTGTTTTTT.